Included here is one T cell receptor (beta chain) sequence, with context. Its antigen is not identified. Deletions cut 2 bases from V and 7 bases from J, with 8 bases between. CDR1 is SNHLY, CDR2 FYNNEI, per germline. This CDR3 comprises 12 residues. Expressed TCRB transcripts were sequenced, since all the RNA that had been isolated was reverse transcribed. Clones were read by immunoSEQ multiplex PCR, and TCRdb kept only the in-frame ones, dropping some. The repertoire holds approximately 17,000 clones, approximately 70% seen once, with about 0.77% in the top ten. The data derive from a study of beta chain features in type 1 diabetes. Study observations and caveats: Among all four CD4+ subsets, Type 1 diabetes patients had TCRB CDR3s that were moderately but significantly shorter. High-TCR-expressing cells could be over-represented by cDNA sequencing.

What was sequenced was stem cell memory CD4+ T cells from blood. The chain uses TRBV2 and TRBJ1-2; the D is unclear. The sequence derives from a man under 40 with type 1 diabetes. The CDR3, as DNA: TGTGCCAGCAGTGAATCGGGAGGTGGCTACACCTTC. Protein sequence: CASSESGGGYTF.